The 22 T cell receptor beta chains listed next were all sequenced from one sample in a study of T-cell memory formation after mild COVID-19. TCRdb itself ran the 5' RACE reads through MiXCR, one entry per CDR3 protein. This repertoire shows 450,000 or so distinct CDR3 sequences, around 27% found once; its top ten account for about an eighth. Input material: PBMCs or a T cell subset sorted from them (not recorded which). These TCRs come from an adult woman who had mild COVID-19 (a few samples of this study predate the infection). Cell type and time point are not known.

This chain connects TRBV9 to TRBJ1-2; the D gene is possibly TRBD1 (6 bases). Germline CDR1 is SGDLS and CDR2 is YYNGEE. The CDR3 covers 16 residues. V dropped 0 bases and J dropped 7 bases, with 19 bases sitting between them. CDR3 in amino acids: CASSVDVRDGGSGYTF. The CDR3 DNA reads TGTGCCAGCAGCGTAGATGTACGTGATGGGGGCTCTGGCTACACCTTC.

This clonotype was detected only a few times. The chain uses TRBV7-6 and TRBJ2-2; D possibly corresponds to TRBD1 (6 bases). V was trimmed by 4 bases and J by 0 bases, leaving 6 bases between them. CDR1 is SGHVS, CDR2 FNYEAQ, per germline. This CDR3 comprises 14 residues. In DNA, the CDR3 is TGTGCCAGCAGCTGGACAGCGAACACCGGGGAGCTGTTTTTT. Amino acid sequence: CASSWTANTGELFF.

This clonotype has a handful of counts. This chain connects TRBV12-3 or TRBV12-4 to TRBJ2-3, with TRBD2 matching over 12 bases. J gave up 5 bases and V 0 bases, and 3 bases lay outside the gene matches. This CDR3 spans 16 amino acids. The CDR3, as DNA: TGTGCCAGCAGTTTAGCCCAGGGACTAGCGGGAGATACGCAGTATTTT. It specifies CASSLAQGLAGDTQYF.

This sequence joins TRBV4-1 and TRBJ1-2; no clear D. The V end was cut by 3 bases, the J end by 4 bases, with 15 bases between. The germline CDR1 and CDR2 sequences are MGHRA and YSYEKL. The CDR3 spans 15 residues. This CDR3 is CASSQAPDQFYGYTF. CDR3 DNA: TGCGCCAGCAGCCAGGCCCCGGACCAATTCTATGGCTACACCTTC.

DNA for the CDR3: TGTGCCAGCAGCCAGGGATGGGACAATGAGCAGTTCTTC. As protein: CASSQGWDNEQFF. The gene calls are TRBV11-1 and TRBJ2-1; D perhaps matches TRBD1 (5 bases). The CDR3 is 13 amino acids. Germline loops: CDR1 SGHAT, CDR2 FQDESV (reference sequence). The V end was cut by 5 bases, the J end by 5 bases, with 10 bases between.

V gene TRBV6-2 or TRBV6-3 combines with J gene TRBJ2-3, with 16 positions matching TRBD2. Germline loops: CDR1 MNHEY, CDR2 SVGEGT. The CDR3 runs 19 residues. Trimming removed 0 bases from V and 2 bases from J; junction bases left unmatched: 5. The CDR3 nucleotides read TGTGCCAGCAGTTACTCGGGACTAGCGGGAGGGCCTCCCACAGATACGCAGTATTTT. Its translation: CASSYSGLAGGPPTDTQYF.

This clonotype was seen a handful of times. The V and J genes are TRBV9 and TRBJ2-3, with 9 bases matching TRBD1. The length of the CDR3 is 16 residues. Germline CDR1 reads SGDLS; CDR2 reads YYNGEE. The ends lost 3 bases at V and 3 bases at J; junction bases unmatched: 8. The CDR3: CASSAHGTGSTDTQYF. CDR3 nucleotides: TGTGCCAGCAGCGCCCACGGGACAGGGTCGACAGATACGCAGTATTTT.

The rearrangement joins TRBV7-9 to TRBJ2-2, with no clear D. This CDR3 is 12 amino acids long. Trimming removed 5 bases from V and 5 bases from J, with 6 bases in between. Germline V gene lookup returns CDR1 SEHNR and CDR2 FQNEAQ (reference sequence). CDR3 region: CASSQLTGELFF. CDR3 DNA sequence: TGTGCCAGCAGCCAATTGACCGGGGAGCTGTTTTTT.

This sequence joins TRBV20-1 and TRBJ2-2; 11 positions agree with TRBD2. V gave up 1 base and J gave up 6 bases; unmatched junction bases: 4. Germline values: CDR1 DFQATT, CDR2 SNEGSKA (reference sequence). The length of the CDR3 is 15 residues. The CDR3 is CSARGASGGPGELFF. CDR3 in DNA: TGCAGTGCTAGAGGGGCTAGCGGGGGGCCCGGGGAGCTGTTTTTT.

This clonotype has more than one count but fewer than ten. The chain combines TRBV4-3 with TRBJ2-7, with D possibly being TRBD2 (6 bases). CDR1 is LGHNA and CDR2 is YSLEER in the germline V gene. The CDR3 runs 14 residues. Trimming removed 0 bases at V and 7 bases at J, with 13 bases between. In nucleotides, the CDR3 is TGCGCCAGCAGCCAAGATCTGGGACTGGGGGAGCAGTACTTC. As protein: CASSQDLGLGEQYF.

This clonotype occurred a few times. In nucleotides, the CDR3 is TGTGCCAGCTCACAAACGGGACAGGGATGGGAGCAGTACTTC. Residues: CASSQTGQGWEQYF. The chain is built from TRBV18 and TRBJ2-7; 9 bases are shared with TRBD1. Losses at the gene ends were 4 bases for V and 7 bases for J; bases not matched to a gene: 8. The CDR3 covers 14 residues. CDR1 is KGHSH and CDR2 is LQKENI in the germline V gene.

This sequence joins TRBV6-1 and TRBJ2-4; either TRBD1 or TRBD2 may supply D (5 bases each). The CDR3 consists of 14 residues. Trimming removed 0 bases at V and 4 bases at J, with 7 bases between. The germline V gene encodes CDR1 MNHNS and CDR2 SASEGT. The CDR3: CASSEAGAKNIQYF. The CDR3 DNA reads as TGTGCCAGCAGTGAAGCCGGGGCGAAAAACATTCAGTACTTC.

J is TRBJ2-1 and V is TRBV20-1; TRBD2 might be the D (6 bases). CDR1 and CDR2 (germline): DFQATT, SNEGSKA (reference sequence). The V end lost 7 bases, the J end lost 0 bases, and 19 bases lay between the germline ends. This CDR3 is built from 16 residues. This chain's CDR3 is CSVMRSGGSSYNEQFF. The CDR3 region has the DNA TGCAGTGTCATGCGCTCCGGGGGTAGCTCCTACAATGAGCAGTTCTTC.

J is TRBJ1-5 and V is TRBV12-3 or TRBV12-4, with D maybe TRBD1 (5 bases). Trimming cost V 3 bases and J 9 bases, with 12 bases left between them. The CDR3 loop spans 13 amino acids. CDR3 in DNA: TGTGCCAGCAGTTTGACAGCACCGGGGCCCCAGCATTTT. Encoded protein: CASSLTAPGPQHF.

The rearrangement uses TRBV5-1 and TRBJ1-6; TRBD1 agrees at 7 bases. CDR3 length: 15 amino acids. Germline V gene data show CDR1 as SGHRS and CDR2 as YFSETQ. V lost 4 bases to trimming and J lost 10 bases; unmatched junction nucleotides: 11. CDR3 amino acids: CASSTAGTEESPLHF. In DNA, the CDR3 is TGCGCCAGCAGCACCGCCGGGACAGAGGAATCACCCCTCCACTTT.

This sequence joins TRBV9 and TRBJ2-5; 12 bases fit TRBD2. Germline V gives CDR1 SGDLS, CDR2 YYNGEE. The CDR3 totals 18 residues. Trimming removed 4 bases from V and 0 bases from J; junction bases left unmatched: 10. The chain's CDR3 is CASSPRLAGVPYQETQYF. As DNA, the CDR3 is TGTGCCAGCAGCCCCCGACTAGCGGGAGTTCCGTACCAAGAGACCCAGTACTTC.

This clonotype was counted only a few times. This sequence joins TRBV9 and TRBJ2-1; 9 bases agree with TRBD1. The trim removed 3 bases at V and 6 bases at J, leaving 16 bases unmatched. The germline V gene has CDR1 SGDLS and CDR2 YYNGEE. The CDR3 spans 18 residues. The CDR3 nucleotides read TGTGCCAGCAGCGCGACCGGGACAGGGAGCAGGTGGGGCAATGAGCAGTTCTTC. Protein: CASSATGTGSRWGNEQFF. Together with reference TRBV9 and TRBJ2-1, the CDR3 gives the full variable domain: DSGVTQTPKHLITATGQRVTLRCSPRSGDLSVYWYQQSLDQGLQFLIQYYNGEERAKGNILERFSAQQFPDLHSELNLSSLELGDSALYFCASSATGTGSRWGNEQFFGPGTRLTVL.

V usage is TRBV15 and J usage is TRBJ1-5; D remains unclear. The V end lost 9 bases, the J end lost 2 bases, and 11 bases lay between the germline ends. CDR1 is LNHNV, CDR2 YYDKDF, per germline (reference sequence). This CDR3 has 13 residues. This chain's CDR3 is CATSPVGNQPQHF. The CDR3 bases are TGTGCCACATCTCCGGTTGGCAATCAGCCCCAGCATTTT.

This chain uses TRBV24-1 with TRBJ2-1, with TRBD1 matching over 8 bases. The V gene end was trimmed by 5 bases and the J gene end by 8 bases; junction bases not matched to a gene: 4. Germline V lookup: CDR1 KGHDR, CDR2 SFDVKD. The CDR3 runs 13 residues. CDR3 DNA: TGTGCCACCAGTGGGACAGGGCTCGATGAGCAGTTCTTC. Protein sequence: CATSGTGLDEQFF.

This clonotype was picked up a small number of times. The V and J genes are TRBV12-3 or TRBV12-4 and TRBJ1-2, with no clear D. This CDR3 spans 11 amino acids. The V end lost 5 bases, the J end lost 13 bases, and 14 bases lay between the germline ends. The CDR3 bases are TGTGCCAGCAGTCTCCCGCCCAGGACCACCTTC. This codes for CASSLPPRTTF.

The CDR3 DNA is TGTGCCAGCAGCCTCACAGGGGGACGAAACGAGCAGTACTTC. Its translation is CASSLTGGRNEQYF. The gene calls are TRBV7-9 and TRBJ2-7; 8 nucleotides match TRBD1. V was pared by 5 bases and J by 5 bases, with 8 bases of the junction left unmatched. The CDR3 totals 14 residues. Per the germline V gene, CDR1 is SEHNR and CDR2 is FQNEAQ (reference sequence).

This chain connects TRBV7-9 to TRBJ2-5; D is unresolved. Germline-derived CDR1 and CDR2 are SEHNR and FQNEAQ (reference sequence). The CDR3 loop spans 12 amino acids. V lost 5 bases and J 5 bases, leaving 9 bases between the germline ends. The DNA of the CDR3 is TGTGCCAGCAGCCATCGTGTGGAGACCCAGTACTTC. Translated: CASSHRVETQYF.